The next 15 T cell receptor beta chains were all read from a single sample in a study of cytomegalovirus exposure and HLA in healthy donors. The PCR contained 60 Vbeta and 13 Jbeta primers. Profiled with immunoSEQ multiplex PCR; TCRdb holds only in-frame clones, not every one. The sample lists 170,000 or so clones, more than 80% occurring once. The sequenced material came from PBMCs. Source of these receptors: a man aged 18 to 30 in good health and CMV-seronegative.

This rearrangement joins TRBV2 to TRBJ2-1; TRBD2 agrees at 7 bases. With 6 bases clipped from V and 3 bases from J, the junction kept 11 bases outside the gene matches. The CDR3 has 16 residues. Germline CDR1 reads SNHLY; CDR2 reads FYNNEI. Written as DNA, the CDR3 is TGTGCCAGCAGCATGGGGGGGACTGTTAACTACAATGAGCAGTTCTTC. As protein: CASSMGGTVNYNEQFF.

The chain joins TRBV5-3 to TRBJ1-1; 8 bases line up with TRBD1. TRBV5-3 is treated as an ORF (open reading frame) with a function not yet certain. The CDR3 extends over 18 amino acids. V dropped 6 bases and J dropped 0; count of bases not matched to a gene: 16. The CDR3 sequence: CARTLSGGQGRLNTEAFF. The CDR3, as DNA: TGTGCCAGAACTCTGTCCGGAGGACAGGGACGTTTGAACACTGAAGCTTTCTTT.

This clone turned up a few times. J is TRBJ2-7 and V is TRBV7-8; 9 nucleotides line up with TRBD2. Germline CDR1 reads SGHVS; CDR2 reads FQNEAQ. The CDR3 is made up of 13 amino acids. V trimming: 5 bases; J trimming: 7 bases; junction bases outside the gene matches: 6. The CDR3 nucleotides read TGTGCCAGCAGCCTGACTAGCGGCTGGGAGCAGTACTTC. This encodes CASSLTSGWEQYF.

This clone was found once. This sample includes further DNA sequences coding for the same CDR3. V gene TRBV10-3 combines with J gene TRBJ1-4, with a tentative D call TRBD1 (6 bases). There are 13 residues in the CDR3. Looked up from germline, CDR1 is ENHRY and CDR2 is SYGVKD. V dropped 3 bases and J dropped 4 bases, with 6 bases sitting between them. The CDR3 DNA reads TGTGCCATCAGTGAACAGGGTAATGAAAAACTGTTTTTT. Its protein is CAISEQGNEKLFF.

This clone has just a few counts. The chain is built from TRBV7-9 and TRBJ1-1, with D maybe TRBD1 (6 bases). Germline CDR1 SEHNR, CDR2 FQNEAQ (reference sequence). There are 14 residues in the CDR3. Trimming took off 5 bases at V and 1 base at J, with 11 bases between the two ends. In DNA, the CDR3 is TGTGCCAGCAGCGTGACAGGCCGGAACACTGAAGCTTTCTTT. Protein sequence: CASSVTGRNTEAFF.

This sequence joins TRBV4-1 and TRBJ2-7; 8 bases are shared with TRBD1. This CDR3 has 15 amino acids. Germline-derived CDR1 and CDR2 are MGHRA and YSYEKL. The V gene end was trimmed by 2 bases and the J gene end by 3 bases; junction bases not matched to a gene: 6. The CDR3 region has the DNA TGCGCCAGCAGCCAACGAACCGGACAGGGCTACGAGCAGTACTTC. Protein: CASSQRTGQGYEQYF.

The V gene is TRBV6-6, the J gene TRBJ2-3, with D possibly matching TRBD1 (5 bases). V was trimmed by 8 bases and J by 15 bases, leaving 12 bases between them. The CDR3 has 9 amino acids. The germline CDR1 and CDR2 sequences are MNHNY and SVGAGI (reference sequence). The CDR3 region is CASGHGPYF. The CDR3 DNA is TGTGCCAGCGGACACGGACCATATTTT.

This clone was seen only a few times. This rearrangement joins TRBV9 to TRBJ1-2; tentatively, D is TRBD1 (6 bases). Trimming removed 0 bases at V and 4 bases at J, with 7 bases between. This CDR3 has 13 amino acids. Germline lookup yields CDR1 SGDLS and CDR2 YYNGEE. CDR3 region: CASSVGGGYGYTF. The CDR3 nucleotides are TGTGCCAGCAGCGTAGGAGGGGGCTATGGCTACACCTTC.

This clone was counted a single time. The genes are TRBV27 and TRBJ2-7; D is uncertain. CDR3 length: 12 residues. Germline loops: CDR1 MNHEY, CDR2 SMNVEV (reference sequence). V lost 8 bases, J lost 2 bases, and 10 bases lay in between. The chain's CDR3 is CASGEVPYEQYF. CDR3 DNA sequence: TGTGCCAGCGGAGAAGTTCCCTACGAGCAGTACTTC.

V usage is TRBV18 and J usage is TRBJ1-2, with 7 bases lining up with TRBD1. The length of the CDR3 is 13 residues. V lost 2 bases to trimming and J lost 8 bases; unmatched junction nucleotides: 5. Germline V gene sequence: CDR1 KGHSH, CDR2 LQKENI. The CDR3 nucleotides read TGTGCCAGCTCACCAGCACAGGGGCTAGGCTACACCTTC. Its translation: CASSPAQGLGYTF.

The chain recombines TRBV5-6 with TRBJ2-5; D is possibly TRBD2 (6 bases). The DNA end is a closer match to TRBJ2-7, so the J assignment may be wrong. Per germline, CDR1 SGHDT and CDR2 YYEEEE. CDR3 size: 12 residues. In DNA, the CDR3 is TGTGCCAGCAGCCAAGGAGGGTACGAGCAGTACTTC. Translated: CASSQGGYEQYF.

The V call is TRBV30, the J call TRBJ1-2; 9 nucleotides match TRBD1. The length of the CDR3 is 15 residues. With 3 bases clipped from V and 6 bases from J, the junction kept 11 bases outside the gene matches. The germline V gene encodes CDR1 GTSNPN and CDR2 SVGIG (reference sequence). The CDR3 reads CAWSRDREEGDGYTF. The CDR3, as DNA: TGTGCCTGGAGCCGGGACAGGGAGGAGGGTGATGGCTACACCTTC.

The chain links TRBV28 to TRBJ2-7, with a weak D call TRBD1 (6 bases). The germline gives CDR1 MDHEN, CDR2 SYDVKM. The CDR3 has 13 amino acids. The V end was cut by 5 bases, the J end by 0 bases, with 8 bases between. This CDR3 reads CASSRGNSYEQYF. CDR3 coding DNA: TGTGCCAGCAGTAGGGGGAACTCCTACGAGCAGTACTTC. Based on the CDR3 plus reference TRBV28 and TRBJ2-7, the full variable domain is DVKVTQSSRYLVKRTGEKVFLECVQDMDHENMFWYRQDPGLGLRLIYFSYDVKMKEKGDIPEGYSVSREKKERFSLILESASTNQTSMYLCASSRGNSYEQYFGPGTRLTVT.

V usage is TRBV30 and J usage is TRBJ1-5; D gene unclear. V was shortened by 1 base and J by 5 bases, with 12 bases between the two germline ends. CDR1 and CDR2 from the germline V gene are GTSNPN and SVGIG (reference sequence). The CDR3 extends over 14 amino acids. CDR3 nucleotides: TGTGCCTGGAGTGCCCCCGACACTTATCAGCCCCAGCATTTT. Protein sequence: CAWSAPDTYQPQHF. The complete variable domain, with remaining parts taken from reference TRBV30 and TRBJ1-5, reads SQTIHQWPATLVQPVGSPLSLECTVEGTSNPNLYWYRQAAGRGLQLLFYSVGIGQISSEVPQNLSASRPQDRQFILSSKKLLLSDSGFYLCAWSAPDTYQPQHFGDGTRLSIL.

The rearrangement uses TRBV4-1 and TRBJ2-5, with D possibly TRBD1 on 6 matching bases. The V gene lost 0 bases and the J gene lost 5 bases, with 19 bases spanning the gap. Germline V gene sequence: CDR1 MGHRA, CDR2 YSYEKL. This CDR3 has 17 residues. As DNA, the CDR3 is TGCGCCAGCAGCCAAGATGAGGGGGATTCGGTGAAGGAGACCCAGTACTTC. It is translated as CASSQDEGDSVKETQYF.